The 5 T cell receptor beta chains listed next were all sequenced from one sample in a study of T cell responses to AZD1222 COVID-19 vaccine. Repertoires were generated with immunoSEQ multiplex PCR, while TCRdb's copy carries only in-frame clones and drops some. The sample shows tens of thousands of clones, approximately 85% of them seen only once. The sample in question was peripheral blood, obtained on day 0 of AZD1222 vaccination. The receptors shown here come from an adult in good health.

The chain has TRBV7-2 and TRBJ2-3, with D possibly being TRBD2 (5 bases). The germline V gene has CDR1 SGHTA and CDR2 FQGNSA. There are 13 residues in the CDR3. Between the trimmed V and J ends, which lost 2 bases and 8 bases, there was a span of 11 bases. The DNA of the CDR3 is TGTGCCAGCAGCTTATTCGGAGGTCCTACGCAGTATTTT. Its translation is CASSLFGGPTQYF.

The sample holds one count of this clone. V and J are TRBV28 and TRBJ1-1; TRBD1 is a possible D gene (5 bases). This CDR3 is 14 amino acids long. Trimming stripped 1 base from V and 3 bases from J, with 9 bases between. The germline gives CDR1 MDHEN, CDR2 SYDVKM. DNA for the CDR3: TGTGCCAGCAGTTTATTTGGGACCGACACTGAAGCTTTCTTT. This codes for CASSLFGTDTEAFF. The whole variable domain, remainder taken from reference TRBV28 and TRBJ1-1, is DVKVTQSSRYLVKRTGEKVFLECVQDMDHENMFWYRQDPGLGLRLIYFSYDVKMKEKGDIPEGYSVSREKKERFSLILESASTNQTSMYLCASSLFGTDTEAFFGQGTRLTVV.

This rearrangement joins TRBV28 to TRBJ2-7; the match to TRBD1 covers 7 bases. The J segment lost 1 base and the V segment lost 6 bases, leaving 3 bases of the junction unmatched. Germline V gene lookup returns CDR1 MDHEN and CDR2 SYDVKM. The CDR3 runs 13 residues. The CDR3 DNA reads TGTGCCAGCAGGGTGGACAGGTCCTACGAGCAGTACTTC. Translation gives CASRVDRSYEQYF.

A few counts support this clone. The J gene is TRBJ2-7, the V gene TRBV10-3, with a weak D call TRBD2 (5 bases). This CDR3 has 14 amino acids. CDR1 is ENHRY, CDR2 SYGVKD, per germline. The ends were cut back, 6 bases at V and 6 bases at J, with 18 bases in the middle. Here the CDR3 reads CAIRGRGQLAEQYF. The CDR3 region has the DNA TGTGCCATCAGGGGGAGAGGTCAGTTAGCCGAGCAGTACTTC.

This chain joins TRBV5-1 and TRBJ1-1; D remains ambiguous. CDR1 SGHRS and CDR2 YFSETQ come from the germline V gene. The ends were cut back, 0 bases at V and 0 bases at J, with 12 bases in the middle. The length of the CDR3 is 16 residues. Written as DNA, the CDR3 is TGCGCCAGCAGCTTGGAGGGCAGGCTTATGAACACTGAAGCTTTCTTT. This gives the protein CASSLEGRLMNTEAFF.